A selection of T cell receptor beta chains follows, all from one sample in a study of technical replicates of blood from a few donors. Only in-frame clones appear in the TCRdb table, and some are missing; sequencing was by immunoSEQ multiplex PCR. The data show 9,500 to 15,000 clones, with 79% seen just once and roughly 15% held by the top ten. The sample consisted of PBMCs. These receptors all come from a human donor in good health. CDR3s include the opening cysteine and the closing phenylalanine or tryptophan. Fields, in order: V gene, J gene, clone size, D gene, CDR3 protein, CDR3 DNA. The D gene is left open where the match is weak. Rows may omit the clone size; those that give it use once, few, many or a size class.

TRBV18	TRBJ2-1	NA	TRBD2	CASSPQAPGLVLNEQFF	TGTGCCAGCTCGCCACAAGCCCCGGGACTAGTTTTGAATGAGCAGTTCTTC
TRBV2	TRBJ1-1	NA	NA	CASSEGVALMNTEAFF	TGTGCCAGCAGTGAAGGGGTAGCACTAATGAACACTGAAGCTTTCTTT
TRBV5-5	TRBJ1-1	NA	TRBD1	CASSGGTGGYTEAFF	TGTGCCAGCAGCGGGGGGACAGGGGGCTACACTGAAGCTTTCTTT
TRBV29-1	TRBJ1-5	NA	NA	CSVPSGPGGNQPQHF	TGCAGCGTGCCCTCGGGCCCGGGAGGCAATCAGCCCCAGCATTTT
TRBV11-2	TRBJ2-2	NA	NA	CASRGLADNTGELFF	TGTGCTTCCCGGGGGCTAGCGGATAACACCGGGGAGCTGTTTTTT
TRBV11-2	TRBJ2-3	few	TRBD2	CASSLLAASGIVDTQYF	TGTGCCAGCAGCTTATTAGCTGCTAGCGGGATCGTAGATACGCAGTATTTT
TRBV2	TRBJ2-2	NA	TRBD2	CASSLRETVTGELFF	TGTGCCAGCAGTCTGCGGGAGACGGTCACCGGGGAGCTGTTTTTT
TRBV6-5	TRBJ2-7	NA	NA	CASRKTGLTYEQYF	TGTGCCAGCAGAAAAACGGGACTGACCTACGAGCAGTACTTC
TRBV11-3	TRBJ2-1	NA	NA	CASSIGDSYYNEQFF	TGTGCCAGCAGCATCGGTGACAGCTACTACAATGAGCAGTTCTTC
TRBV29-1	TRBJ1-4	NA	NA	CSVEGGGDNEKLFF	TGCAGCGTTGAGGGGGGAGGGGATAATGAAAAACTGTTTTTT
TRBV6-5	TRBJ2-1	NA	NA	CASSYSRLIDYNEQFF	TGTGCCAGCAGTTACTCGAGACTAATCGACTACAATGAGCAGTTCTTC
TRBV12-5	TRBJ2-1	NA	NA	CASGFGQGNNEQFF	TGTGCTAGTGGTTTTGGGCAGGGCAACAATGAGCAGTTCTTC
TRBV6-1	TRBJ2-1	NA	TRBD1	CASSERDRDRSEQFF	TGTGCCAGCAGTGAACGGGACAGGGATCGCAGTGAGCAGTTCTTC
TRBV2	TRBJ2-6	NA	NA	CASTGSGANVLTF	TGTGCCAGCACCGGCTCTGGGGCCAACGTCCTGACTTTC
TRBV7-6	TRBJ2-5	NA	NA	CASSLEGGRDETQYF	TGTGCCAGCAGCTTAGAGGGGGGGCGCGATGAGACCCAGTACTTC
TRBV30	TRBJ2-1	NA	TRBD2	CAWSVGLAGGTEQFF	TGTGCCTGGAGTGTTGGTCTAGCGGGAGGGACAGAGCAGTTCTTC
TRBV30	TRBJ2-7	NA	NA	CAWSRTGSSYEQYF	TGTGCCTGGTCCAGGACTGGGAGCTCCTACGAGCAGTACTTC
TRBV6-6	TRBJ1-2	NA	NA	CASSQTGTANYGYTF	TGTGCCAGCAGCCAAACAGGGACCGCTAACTATGGCTACACCTTC
TRBV5-1	TRBJ1-1	NA	NA	CASTNRVNTEAFF	TGCGCCAGCACGAACAGGGTGAACACTGAAGCTTTCTTT
TRBV6-5	TRBJ1-1	NA	TRBD1	CATRTGGTGGTEAFF	TGTGCCACCAGAACAGGGGGCACGGGGGGTACTGAAGCTTTCTTT
TRBV6-5	TRBJ1-2	NA	TRBD1	CASSYSRTGGDYGYTF	TGTGCCAGCAGTTACTCAAGGACAGGGGGTGACTATGGCTACACCTTC
TRBV7-3	TRBJ2-5	NA	NA	CASSSRGLQTQYF	TGTGCCAGCAGCTCTCGGGGACTGCAGACCCAGTACTTC
TRBV6-1	TRBJ2-1	NA	NA	CASSPGGPAEQFF	TGTGCCAGCAGCCCCGGGGGGCCGGCTGAGCAGTTCTTC
TRBV6-1	TRBJ2-5	NA	NA	CASRPRLVETQYF	TGTGCCAGCAGGCCCAGACTTGTAGAGACCCAGTACTTC